Below, 10 T cell receptor beta chains from the same sample are listed, as sequenced in a study of a mutant IDH1 vaccine in newly diagnosed glioma. No antigen has been identified for these receptors. The repertoire was sequenced with immunoSEQ multiplex PCR; TCRdb's copy has only in-frame clones and lacks some. Altogether about 40,000 clones are present, 84% being singletons, with the ten largest covering approximately 2%. Time point specified: week 11, during vaccination. Every single dose of the vaccine, 300 ug of mutant IDH1 20-mer peptide, came with topical imiquimod. The source was PBMCs, collected from a glioma patient whose treatment included an IDH1 peptide vaccine. Receptors were obtained from a man in his forties or fifties with glioma.

The chain uses TRBV19 and TRBJ1-5; TRBD1 might be the D (6 bases). Deletions cut 5 bases from V and 4 bases from J, with 15 bases between. Germline V gives CDR1 LNHDA, CDR2 SQIVND (reference sequence). The CDR3 extends over 15 amino acids. This CDR3 is CASSPQGTSNQPQHF. In DNA, the CDR3 is TGTGCCAGTAGTCCCCAGGGGACCTCGAATCAGCCCCAGCATTTT. The full variable domain, its missing parts supplied by reference TRBV19 and TRBJ1-5, is DGGITQSPKYLFRKEGQNVTLSCEQNLNHDAMYWYRQDPGQGLRLIYYSQIVNDFQKGDIAEGYSVSREKKESFPLTVTSAQKNPTAFYLCASSPQGTSNQPQHFGDGTRLSIL.

Here the CDR3 reads CASIPPIGAGEADTQYF. The CDR3 region has the DNA TGTGCCAGCATTCCCCCAATAGGAGCGGGGGAGGCAGATACGCAGTATTTT. The V call is TRBV28, the J call TRBJ2-3; 8 bases are a match to TRBD2. CDR1 is MDHEN and CDR2 is SYDVKM in the germline V gene. This CDR3 contains 17 residues. The J segment lost 4 bases and the V segment lost 7 bases, leaving 16 bases of the junction unmatched.

This chain links TRBV5-4 with TRBJ1-2; 8 bases map to TRBD1. Germline CDR1 reads SGHNT; CDR2 reads YYREEE (reference sequence). J gave up 0 bases and V 5 bases, and 3 bases lay outside the gene matches. The CDR3 is 14 residues long. DNA for the CDR3: TGTGCCAGCAGTACAGGGGGTACTAACTATGGCTACACCTTC. It yields the protein CASSTGGTNYGYTF.

This clone was seen just once. The chain has TRBV9 and TRBJ1-2; 9 nucleotides line up with TRBD1. CDR1 is SGDLS and CDR2 is YYNGEE in the germline V gene. This CDR3 comprises 15 residues. The J segment lost 5 bases and the V segment lost 2 bases, leaving 7 bases of the junction unmatched. CDR3 amino acids: CASSVTGGSSYGYTF. The CDR3 DNA follows: TGTGCCAGCAGCGTCACAGGGGGCTCTTCTTATGGCTACACCTTC.

The gene calls are TRBV7-2 and TRBJ1-4, with TRBD1 as a possible D gene (5 bases). CDR1 is SGHTA and CDR2 is FQGNSA in the germline V gene. This CDR3 is built from 14 residues. Trimming left V 4 bases short and J 3 bases short, with 9 bases between. CDR3 residues: CASSWTGPNEKLFF. CDR3 coding DNA: TGTGCCAGCAGCTGGACGGGACCTAATGAAAAACTGTTTTTT.

The J gene is TRBJ1-3, the V gene TRBV11-3; D unresolved. This CDR3 spans 16 amino acids. Germline V gene data show CDR1 as SGHNT and CDR2 as YENEEA. V was shortened by 0 bases and J by 3 bases, with 12 bases between the two germline ends. CDR3 residues: CASSLELGNFGNTIYF. For the CDR3, the DNA is TGTGCCAGCAGCTTAGAACTGGGTAACTTTGGAAACACCATATATTTT.

The genes are TRBV2 and TRBJ2-3; 8 bases match TRBD2. The CDR3 has 14 residues. Unmatched junction bases numbered 6, after V lost 7 bases and J lost 3 bases. The germline CDR1 and CDR2 sequences are SNHLY and FYNNEI. CDR3 nucleotides: TGTGCCAGCAAGAGGGGCGGGAGGACAGATACGCAGTATTTT. Its protein product is CASKRGGRTDTQYF.

V and J are TRBV13 and TRBJ2-1; perhaps TRBD1 as D (5 bases). V was pared by 0 bases and J by 5 bases, with 8 bases between. CDR1 and CDR2 (germline): PRHDT, FYEKMQ (reference sequence). The CDR3 totals 14 residues. CDR3: CASSLGDRDNEQFF. CDR3 DNA: TGTGCCAGCAGCTTAGGAGACAGAGACAATGAGCAGTTCTTC.

V and J are TRBV5-1 and TRBJ2-2, with 10 bases matching TRBD2. Germline CDR1 and CDR2: SGHRS and YFSETQ. V lost 0 bases and J lost 6; bases outside the gene matches: 2. This CDR3 spans 15 amino acids. CDR3 protein: CASSLVGLASGELFF. The CDR3 region has the DNA TGCGCCAGCAGCTTGGTGGGACTAGCGTCCGGGGAGCTGTTTTTT.

The chain joins TRBV10-1 to TRBJ2-1; TRBD2 matches at 7 bases. Germline trimming cut 4 bases from V and 9 bases from J; bases unmatched to any gene: 3. In germline, CDR1 is WNHNN, CDR2 SYGVQD (reference sequence). The CDR3 has 12 amino acids. The chain's CDR3 is CASSGSSGEQFF. The DNA of the CDR3 is TGCGCCAGCAGTGGTTCTAGCGGTGAGCAGTTCTTC.